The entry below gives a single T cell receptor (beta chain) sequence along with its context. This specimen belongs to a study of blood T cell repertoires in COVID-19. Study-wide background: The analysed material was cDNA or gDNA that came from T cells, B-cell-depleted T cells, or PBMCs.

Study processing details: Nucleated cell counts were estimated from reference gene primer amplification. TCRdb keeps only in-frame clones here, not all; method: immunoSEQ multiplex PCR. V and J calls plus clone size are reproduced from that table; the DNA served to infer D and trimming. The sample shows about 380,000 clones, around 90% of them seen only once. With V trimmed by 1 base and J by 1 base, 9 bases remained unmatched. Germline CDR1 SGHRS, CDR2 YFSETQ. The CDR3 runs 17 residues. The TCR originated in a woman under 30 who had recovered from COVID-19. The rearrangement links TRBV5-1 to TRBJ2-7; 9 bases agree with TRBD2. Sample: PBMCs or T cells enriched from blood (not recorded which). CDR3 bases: TGCGCCAGCAGCTTGCGCGTCGGAGCGGGGGGTTCCTACGAGCAGTACTTC. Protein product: CASSLRVGAGGSYEQYF.